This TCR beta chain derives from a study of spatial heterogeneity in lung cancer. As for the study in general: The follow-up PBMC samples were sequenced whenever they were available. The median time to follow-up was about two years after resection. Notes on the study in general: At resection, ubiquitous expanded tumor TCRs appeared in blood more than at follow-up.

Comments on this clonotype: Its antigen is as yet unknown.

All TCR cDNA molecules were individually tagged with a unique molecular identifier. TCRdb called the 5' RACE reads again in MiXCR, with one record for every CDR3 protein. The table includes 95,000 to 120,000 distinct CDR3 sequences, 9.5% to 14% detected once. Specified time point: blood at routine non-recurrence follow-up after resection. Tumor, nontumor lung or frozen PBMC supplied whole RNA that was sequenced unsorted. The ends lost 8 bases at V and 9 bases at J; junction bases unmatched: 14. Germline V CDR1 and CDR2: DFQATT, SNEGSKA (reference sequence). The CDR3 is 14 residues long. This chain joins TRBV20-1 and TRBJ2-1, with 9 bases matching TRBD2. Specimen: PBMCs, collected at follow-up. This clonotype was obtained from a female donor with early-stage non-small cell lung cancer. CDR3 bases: TGCAGTTCCCAAAGGAGCGGGAGGAACGCTGAGCAGTTCTTC. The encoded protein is CSSQRSGRNAEQFF.